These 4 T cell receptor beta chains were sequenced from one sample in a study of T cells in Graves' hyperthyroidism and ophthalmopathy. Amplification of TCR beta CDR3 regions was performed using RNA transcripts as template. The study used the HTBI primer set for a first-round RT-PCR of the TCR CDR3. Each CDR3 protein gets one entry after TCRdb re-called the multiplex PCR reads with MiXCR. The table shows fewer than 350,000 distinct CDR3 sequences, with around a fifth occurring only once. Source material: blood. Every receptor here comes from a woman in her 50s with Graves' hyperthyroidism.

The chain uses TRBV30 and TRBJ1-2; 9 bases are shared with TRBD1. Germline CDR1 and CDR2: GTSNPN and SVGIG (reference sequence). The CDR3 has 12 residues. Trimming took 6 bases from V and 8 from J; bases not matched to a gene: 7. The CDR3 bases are TGTGCCTGTCAACAGGGGGCGCGGGGCTACACCTTC. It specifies CACQQGARGYTF.

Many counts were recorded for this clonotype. DNA for the CDR3: TGTGCCAGCAGTTTATCTGCACGCTACACTGAAGCTTTCTTT. The encoded protein is CASSLSARYTEAFF. The chain is built from TRBV27 and TRBJ1-1; D remains ambiguous. The CDR3 is 14 residues long. Germline V gene sequence: CDR1 MNHEY, CDR2 SMNVEV (reference sequence). Trimming removed 0 bases from V and 3 bases from J, with 8 bases in between.

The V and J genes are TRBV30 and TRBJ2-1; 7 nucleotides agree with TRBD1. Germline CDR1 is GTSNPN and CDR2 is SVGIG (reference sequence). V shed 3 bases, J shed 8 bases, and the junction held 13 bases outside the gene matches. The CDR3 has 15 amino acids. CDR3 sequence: CAWSLRLGRGHEQFF. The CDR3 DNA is TGTGCCTGGAGCCTCCGGTTGGGAAGGGGGCATGAGCAGTTCTTC. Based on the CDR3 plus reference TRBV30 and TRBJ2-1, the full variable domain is SQTIHQWPATLVQPVGSPLSLECTVEGTSNPNLYWYRQAAGRGLQLLFYSVGIGQISSEVPQNLSASRPQDRQFILSSKKLLLSDSGFYLCAWSLRLGRGHEQFFGPGTRLTVL.

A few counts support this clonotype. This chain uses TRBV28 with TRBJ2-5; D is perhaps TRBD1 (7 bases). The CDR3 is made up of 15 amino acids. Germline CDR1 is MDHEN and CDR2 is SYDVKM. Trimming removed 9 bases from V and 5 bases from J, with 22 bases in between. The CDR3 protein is CASGGGSPLLETQYF. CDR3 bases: TGTGCCAGTGGAGGGGGCAGTCCTCTCCTGGAGACCCAGTACTTC.